This T cell receptor beta chain was captured in a study of T cell responses to AZD1222 COVID-19 vaccine. Study details: Pooled samples include second doses given at about 4 or 12 weeks.

The method was immunoSEQ multiplex PCR; TCRdb's version includes in-frame clones alone and lacks a portion of them. The sample shows fewer than 150,000 clones, around 82% of them seen only once. In the case of this clone: What it recognizes is unknown.

CDR3 length: 12 amino acids. The ends lost 6 bases at V and 10 bases at J; junction bases unmatched: 6. Germline V lookup: CDR1 MNHEY, CDR2 SMNVEV (reference sequence). Study-level results: Spike as a whole was targeted by vaccine-associated CD4 TCRs, dominant at 160-218 and 743-854. Recipients of AZD1222 seropositive at baseline numbered only 6 or 7. Within unmutated variant regions lay the reported targets of nearly half of spike-specific TCRs.

The V and J genes are TRBV27 and TRBJ2-7, with 10 bases aligning to TRBD2. The sample consisted of peripheral blood, taken on day 0 of AZD1222 vaccination. The receptor was derived from an adult in good health. CDR3 nucleotides: TGTGCCAGCAGCCGGACTAGCGGATTTCAGTACTTC. It encodes CASSRTSGFQYF.